These 11 T cell receptor beta chains share one sample of origin, sequenced in a study of T-cell memory formation after mild COVID-19. TCRdb processed the 5' RACE reads anew with MiXCR; each CDR3 protein has one entry. The data contain 400,000 to 500,000 distinct CDR3 sequences, roughly 17% of them singletons. The sequenced material came from PBMCs or a T cell subset sorted from them (not recorded which). All receptors derive from a young man who had mild COVID-19 (a few samples of this study predate the infection). Cell type and time point are not known.

This clonotype showed up just a few times. The V call is TRBV11-3, the J call TRBJ2-5; 12 nucleotides agree with TRBD1. Germline trimming cut 1 base from V and 1 base from J; bases unmatched to any gene: 7. Germline V CDR1 and CDR2: SGHNT, YENEEA. The CDR3 is 18 amino acids. The CDR3: CASSLGVWGQGAQETQYF. CDR3 in DNA: TGTGCCAGCAGCTTAGGAGTCTGGGGACAGGGGGCCCAAGAGACCCAGTACTTC.

In its sample, this clonotype was seen a few times. The chain carries TRBV20-1 and TRBJ1-2, with TRBD1 as a possible D gene (6 bases). Germline lookup yields CDR1 DFQATT and CDR2 SNEGSKA (reference sequence). This CDR3 is built from 14 residues. Here the CDR3 DNA reads TGCACCTCCGCAGACTACAGGGATTTCCATGGCTACACCTTC. Translation gives CTSADYRDFHGYTF.

The V call is TRBV7-2, the J call TRBJ1-2; the D gene is possibly TRBD1 (6 bases). The V gene's germline CDR1 is SGHTA and CDR2 FQGNSA. CDR3 size: 15 residues. V lost 5 bases to trimming and J lost 8 bases, with 21 bases between them. CDR3 DNA sequence: TGTGCCAGCAGCCCCGAAGGTCGGCAGGGACACGGCTACACCTTC. Its protein product is CASSPEGRQGHGYTF.

This clonotype was observed many times. V and J are TRBV5-1 and TRBJ2-2, with D perhaps TRBD2 (5 bases). The V end was cut by 5 bases, the J end by 4 bases, with 15 bases between. This CDR3 has 15 residues. Per germline, CDR1 SGHRS and CDR2 YFSETQ. The CDR3 sequence: CASRKGDQRTGELFF. The CDR3, as DNA: TGCGCCAGCAGAAAGGGAGACCAACGCACCGGGGAGCTGTTTTTT.

The J gene is TRBJ2-5, the V gene TRBV7-6; D remains ambiguous. This CDR3 contains 12 residues. The germline V gene encodes CDR1 SGHVS and CDR2 FNYEAQ. Trimming stripped 1 base from V and 5 bases from J, with 5 bases between. The CDR3 reads CASSLELETQYF. The CDR3 DNA sequence: TGTGCCAGCAGCTTAGAGCTGGAGACCCAGTACTTC.

For the CDR3, the DNA is TGCAGTGGATTTACAGATACGCAGTATTTT. Its protein is CSGFTDTQYF. J is TRBJ2-3 and V is TRBV20-1, with unresolved D. Trimming shortened V by 7 bases and J by 3 bases, and 5 bases separated the two germline ends. Germline V gene lookup returns CDR1 DFQATT and CDR2 SNEGSKA (reference sequence). There are 10 residues in the CDR3.

The chain links TRBV5-1 to TRBJ2-3, with D possibly TRBD1 on 6 matching bases. The V end was cut by 4 bases, the J end by 0 bases, with 18 bases between. Per the germline V gene, CDR1 is SGHRS and CDR2 is YFSETQ. The CDR3 totals 17 residues. CDR3 DNA sequence: TGCGCCAGCAGCCGGACCCCTGGGGGCCCTAGCACAGATACGCAGTATTTT. Translation gives CASSRTPGGPSTDTQYF.

The rearrangement links TRBV7-2 to TRBJ2-5, with D hard to call. V lost 1 base, J lost 0 bases, and 12 bases lay in between. Per germline, CDR1 SGHTA and CDR2 FQGNSA. The CDR3 consists of 16 residues. DNA for the CDR3: TGTGCCAGCAGCTTAGGGACCACCCCTCACCAAGAGACCCAGTACTTC. Translation: CASSLGTTPHQETQYF.

The V gene is TRBV7-3, the J gene TRBJ2-3; possible D gene TRBD2, 6 bases. There are 15 residues in the CDR3. Trimming took 2 bases from V and 2 from J, leaving 11 bases between them. Germline CDR1 reads SGHTA; CDR2 reads FQGTGA. CDR3 coding DNA: TGTGCCAGCAGCTTACGGACTATCCCCACAGATACGCAGTATTTT. Its protein is CASSLRTIPTDTQYF.

The CDR3 spells CASSQAPTGQGTNTGELFF. In DNA form, the CDR3 reads TGTGCCAGCAGCCAAGCCCCAACCGGACAGGGAACGAACACCGGGGAGCTGTTTTTT. The chain carries TRBV14 and TRBJ2-2; 8 bases are a match to TRBD1. Germline lookup yields CDR1 SGHDN and CDR2 FVKESK. V was pared by 1 base and J by 0 bases, with 10 bases of the junction left unmatched. The CDR3 sequence is 19 residues long.

V and J are TRBV15 and TRBJ2-1; 8 bases map to TRBD1. Germline CDR1 and CDR2: LNHNV and YYDKDF (reference sequence). The CDR3 covers 15 residues. V dropped 1 base and J dropped 6; count of bases not matched to a gene: 5. The CDR3 sequence is CATSRAGTGINEQFF. CDR3 bases: TGTGCCACCAGCAGAGCCGGGACAGGTATCAATGAGCAGTTCTTC.